This T cell receptor beta chain was recorded in a study of long-term antiretroviral therapy in people with HIV. immunoSEQ v3.0 was run at survey level. TCRdb keeps only in-frame clones here, not all; method: immunoSEQ multiplex PCR. The table shows 25,000 to 35,000 clones, with roughly nine tenths occurring only once. V lost 7 bases to trimming and J lost 8 bases, with 20 bases between them. The CDR3 sequence is 15 residues long. The V gene's germline CDR1 is MNHEY and CDR2 SMNVEV (reference sequence). The source material was unsorted PBMCs, sampled 3.1 years after starting antiretroviral therapy. The origin of this receptor is a man between 18 and 35 years old with HIV. The chain recombines TRBV27 with TRBJ1-4, with D perhaps TRBD1 (5 bases). The CDR3 DNA reads as TGTGCCAGCAAAGCGGGACCCCCCGATAGAGAAAAACTGTTTTTT. This translates into CASKAGPPDREKLFF.